The source of this T cell receptor beta chain is a study of early T cells in non-severe SARS-CoV-2 infection. This CDR3 is built from 12 residues. Germline lookup yields CDR1 MNHNS and CDR2 SASEGT. Between the trimmed V and J ends, which lost 5 bases and 8 bases, there was a span of 10 bases. TCRdb reanalysed the 5' RACE reads using MiXCR and keeps one entry per CDR3 protein. The sample has about 80,000 distinct CDR3 sequences, roughly 6% seen once; the top ten hold roughly 7.8%. The sequenced material came from whole blood. V and J are TRBV6-1 and TRBJ2-1, with D possibly TRBD1 on 5 matching bases. This clonotype was obtained from an adult who was a healthcare worker with PCR-confirmed SARS-CoV-2 infection or an uninfected control (not recorded which). The CDR3 region is CASSTQGYEQFF. CDR3 nucleotides: TGTGCCAGCAGTACTCAGGGTTATGAGCAGTTCTTC.